A selection of T cell receptor beta chains follows, all from one sample in a study of blood T cells in healthy people across ages. TCRdb re-analysed the 5' RACE reads in MiXCR, keeping a single row per CDR3 protein. The data hold about 1.7 million distinct CDR3 sequences, with about 30% observed a single time. The sequenced material came from blood. All receptors come from a woman between 25 and 40 years old in good health. Both conserved end residues are part of each CDR3. The D gene is left open where the match is weak. Clone size is shown for a subset of rows, as once, few, many or a class of expanded clone.

TRBD2	TRBV4-2	TRBJ2-5	many	TGTGCCAGCAGCCAAACAGCGGGGGGCCAAGAGACCCAGTACTTC	CASSQTAGGQETQYF
TRBD1	TRBV5-1	TRBJ2-7	few	TGCGCCAGCGGGACAGGGGAGGACGAGCAGTACTTC	CASGTGEDEQYF
.	TRBV5-1	TRBJ2-1	many	TGCGCCAGCAGCTCGTACAGGGACAATGAGCAGTTCTTC	CASSSYRDNEQFF
.	TRBV24-1	TRBJ2-1	many	TGTGCCACCAGTGAGAGGCTAGCGAGATACAATGAGCAGTTCTTC	CATSERLARYNEQFF
.	TRBV11-2	TRBJ2-1	.	TGTGCCAGCAGCTTCTCCGGGGTACGGTTCTTC	CASSFSGVRFF
.	TRBV6-2/TRBV6-3	TRBJ2-1	.	TGTGCCAGCAGTTACCCGAGCGAGCAGTTCTTC	CASSYPSEQFF
TRBD1	TRBV28	TRBJ1-4	.	TGTGCCAGCAGTTCTACAGGGGAGTGGGTTGAAAAACTGTTTTTT	CASSSTGEWVEKLFF
.	TRBV29-1	TRBJ2-7	many	TGCAGCGCTATTCCCGGGGGCCTTACCCCCTACGAGCAGTACTTC	CSAIPGGLTPYEQYF
.	TRBV2	TRBJ2-7	few	TGTGCCAGCGCCGGGGAAGGGACGACCGAGCAGTACTTC	CASAGEGTTEQYF
TRBD2	TRBV7-7	TRBJ2-5	.	TGTGCCAGCAGCTTAGGTACAAGGGCTAGCGGGATGAGAGAGACCCAGTACTTC	CASSLGTRASGMRETQYF
TRBD1	TRBV12-3/TRBV12-4	TRBJ2-5	many	TGTGCCAGCAATCGACCGGGACAGGGCCGGGAGCAGTACTTC	CASNRPGQGREQYF